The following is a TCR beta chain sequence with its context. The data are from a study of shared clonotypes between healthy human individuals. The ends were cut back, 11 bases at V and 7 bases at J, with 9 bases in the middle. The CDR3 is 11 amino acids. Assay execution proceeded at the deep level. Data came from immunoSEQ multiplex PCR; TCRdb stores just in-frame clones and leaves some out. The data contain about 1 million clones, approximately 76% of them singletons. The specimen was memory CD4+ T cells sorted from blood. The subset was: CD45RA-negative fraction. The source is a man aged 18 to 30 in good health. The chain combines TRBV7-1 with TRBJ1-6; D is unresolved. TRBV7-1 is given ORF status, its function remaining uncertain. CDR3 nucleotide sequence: TGTGCCTCATCGGAAAATTCACCCCTCCACTTT. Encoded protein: CASSENSPLHF.